This TCR beta chain comes out of a study of memory CD8 T cells in hepatitis C reinfection. This CDR3 contains 15 residues. As for time point: peak reinfection, 3 to 8 weeks after reinfection detection. The sorted cells went straight to TCR sequencing with no prior in vitro expansion. A couple of donors provided sorted CD3+ CD8+ CD45RO- naive CD8 T cells at all three reinfection time points. Clones were sequenced by immunoSEQ multiplex PCR, and TCRdb holds only the in-frame ones, with some missing. The sample carries around 47,000 clones, around nine tenths recorded once. The rearrangement uses TRBV21-1 and TRBJ1-5. TRBV21-1 is described as a pseudogene. The sequenced sample was naive CD8+ T cells sorted from blood. The receptor comes from a man younger than 30 with hepatitis C virus infection. The CDR3 sequence: CASSKLREANQPQHF. The CDR3 DNA sequence: TGTGCCAGCAGCAAACTCAGGGAGGCCAATCAGCCCCAGCATTTT.